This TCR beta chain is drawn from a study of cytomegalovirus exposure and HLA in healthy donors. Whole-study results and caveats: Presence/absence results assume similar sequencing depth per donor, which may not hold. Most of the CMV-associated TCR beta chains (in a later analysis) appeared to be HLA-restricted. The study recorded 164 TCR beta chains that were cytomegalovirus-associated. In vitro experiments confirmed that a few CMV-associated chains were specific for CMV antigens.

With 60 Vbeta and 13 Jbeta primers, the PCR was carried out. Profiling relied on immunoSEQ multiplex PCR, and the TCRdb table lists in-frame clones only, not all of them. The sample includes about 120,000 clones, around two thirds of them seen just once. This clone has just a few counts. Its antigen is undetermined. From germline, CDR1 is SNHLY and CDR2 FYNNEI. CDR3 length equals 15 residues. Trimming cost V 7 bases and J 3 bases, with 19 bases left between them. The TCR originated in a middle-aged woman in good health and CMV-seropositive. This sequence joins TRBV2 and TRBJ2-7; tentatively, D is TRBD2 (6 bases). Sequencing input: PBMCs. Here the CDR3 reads CASTEGRSVSYEQYF. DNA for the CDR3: TGTGCCAGCACGGAGGGTCGGAGCGTGAGCTACGAGCAGTACTTC.